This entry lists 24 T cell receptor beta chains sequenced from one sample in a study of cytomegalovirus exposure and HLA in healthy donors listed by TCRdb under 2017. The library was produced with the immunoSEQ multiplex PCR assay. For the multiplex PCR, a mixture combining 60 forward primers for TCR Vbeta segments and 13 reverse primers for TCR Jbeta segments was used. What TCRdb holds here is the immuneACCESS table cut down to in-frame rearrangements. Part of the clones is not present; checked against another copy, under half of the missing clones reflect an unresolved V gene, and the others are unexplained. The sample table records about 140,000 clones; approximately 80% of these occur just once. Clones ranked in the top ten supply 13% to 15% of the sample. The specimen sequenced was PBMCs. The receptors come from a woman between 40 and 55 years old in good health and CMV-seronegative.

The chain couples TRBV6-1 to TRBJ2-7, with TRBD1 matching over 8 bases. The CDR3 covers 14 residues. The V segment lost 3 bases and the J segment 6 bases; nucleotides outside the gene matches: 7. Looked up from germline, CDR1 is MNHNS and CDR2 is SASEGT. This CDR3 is CASSDGQGRSEQYF. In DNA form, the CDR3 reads TGTGCCAGCAGTGACGGACAGGGCAGGAGCGAGCAGTACTTC.

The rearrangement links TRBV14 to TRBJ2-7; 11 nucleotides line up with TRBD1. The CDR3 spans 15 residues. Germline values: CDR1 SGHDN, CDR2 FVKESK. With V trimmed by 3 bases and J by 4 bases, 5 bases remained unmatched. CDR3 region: CASSHRDRGFYEQYF. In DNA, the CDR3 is TGTGCCAGCAGCCACCGGGACAGGGGGTTTTACGAGCAGTACTTC.

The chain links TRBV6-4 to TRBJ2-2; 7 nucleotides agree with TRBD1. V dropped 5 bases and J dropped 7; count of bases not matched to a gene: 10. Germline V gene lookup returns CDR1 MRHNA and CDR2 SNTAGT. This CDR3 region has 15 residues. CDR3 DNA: TGTGCCAGCAGTAGAACGGACAGGTCAATCGGGGAGCTGTTTTTT. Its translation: CASSRTDRSIGELFF.

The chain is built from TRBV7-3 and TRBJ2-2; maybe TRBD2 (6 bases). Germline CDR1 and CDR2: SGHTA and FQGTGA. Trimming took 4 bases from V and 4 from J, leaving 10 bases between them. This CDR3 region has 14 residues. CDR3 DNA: TGTGCCAGCAGCTCCGGACTACCCACCGGGGAGCTGTTTTTT. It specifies CASSSGLPTGELFF.

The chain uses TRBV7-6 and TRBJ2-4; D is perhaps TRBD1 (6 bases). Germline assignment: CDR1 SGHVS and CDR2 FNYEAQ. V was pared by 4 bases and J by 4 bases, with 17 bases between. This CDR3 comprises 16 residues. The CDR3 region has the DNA TGTGCCAGCAGCTCCATCACAGGGAAGTCAAAAAACATTCAGTACTTC. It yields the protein CASSSITGKSKNIQYF.

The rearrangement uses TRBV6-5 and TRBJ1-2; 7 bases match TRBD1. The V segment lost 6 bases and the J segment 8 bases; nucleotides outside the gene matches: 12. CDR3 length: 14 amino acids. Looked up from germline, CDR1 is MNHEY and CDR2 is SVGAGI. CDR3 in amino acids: CASSSGQKMSGYTF. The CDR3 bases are TGTGCCAGCAGCTCGGGACAGAAGATGAGCGGCTACACCTTC.

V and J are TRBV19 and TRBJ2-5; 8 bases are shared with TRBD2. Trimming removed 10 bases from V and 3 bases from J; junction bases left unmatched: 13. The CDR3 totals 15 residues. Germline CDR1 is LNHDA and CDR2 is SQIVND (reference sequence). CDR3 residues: CATRLDGLAEETQYF. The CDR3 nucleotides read TGTGCCACCCGGCTCGACGGACTAGCTGAAGAGACCCAGTACTTC.

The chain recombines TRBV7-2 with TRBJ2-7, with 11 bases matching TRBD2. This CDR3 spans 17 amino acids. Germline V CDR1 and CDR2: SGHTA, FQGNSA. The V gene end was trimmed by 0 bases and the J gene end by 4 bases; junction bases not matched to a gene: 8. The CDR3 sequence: CASSLALAGDPFYEQYF. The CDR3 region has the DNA TGTGCCAGCAGCTTAGCACTAGCGGGGGACCCCTTTTACGAGCAGTACTTC.

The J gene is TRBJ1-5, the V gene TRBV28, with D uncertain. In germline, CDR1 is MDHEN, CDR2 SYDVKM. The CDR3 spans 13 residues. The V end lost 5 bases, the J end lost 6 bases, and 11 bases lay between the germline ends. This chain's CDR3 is CASSTRGAQPQHF. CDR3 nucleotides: TGTGCCAGCAGTACCCGAGGAGCTCAGCCCCAGCATTTT.

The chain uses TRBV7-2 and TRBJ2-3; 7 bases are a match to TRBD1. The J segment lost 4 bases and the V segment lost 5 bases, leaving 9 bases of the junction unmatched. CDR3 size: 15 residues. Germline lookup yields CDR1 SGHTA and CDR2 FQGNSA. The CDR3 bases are TGTGCCAGCAGCCTCACCCCGACAGGGTCAGATACGCAGTATTTT. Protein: CASSLTPTGSDTQYF.

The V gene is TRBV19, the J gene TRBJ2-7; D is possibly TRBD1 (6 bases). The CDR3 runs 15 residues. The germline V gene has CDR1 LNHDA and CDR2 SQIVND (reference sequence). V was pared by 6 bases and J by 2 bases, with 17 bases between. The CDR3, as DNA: TGTGCCAGTAGCAACTGGGGGCTCGAGACCTACGAGCAGTACTTC. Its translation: CASSNWGLETYEQYF.

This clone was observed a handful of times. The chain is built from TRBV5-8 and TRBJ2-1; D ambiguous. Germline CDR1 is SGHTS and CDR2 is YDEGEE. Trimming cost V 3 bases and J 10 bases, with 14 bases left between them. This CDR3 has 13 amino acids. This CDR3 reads CASSSTDRAEQFF. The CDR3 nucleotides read TGTGCCAGCAGCTCCACCGATCGAGCGGAGCAGTTCTTC.

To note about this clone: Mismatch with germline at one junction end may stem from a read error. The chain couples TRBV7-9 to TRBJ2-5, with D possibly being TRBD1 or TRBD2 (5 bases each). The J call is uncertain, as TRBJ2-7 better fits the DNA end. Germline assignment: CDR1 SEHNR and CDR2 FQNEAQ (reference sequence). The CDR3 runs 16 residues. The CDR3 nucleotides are TGTGCCAGCAGCCTAGCTTTAGGGGAAAGAAGCTACGAGCAGTACTTC. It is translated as CASSLALGERSYEQYF.

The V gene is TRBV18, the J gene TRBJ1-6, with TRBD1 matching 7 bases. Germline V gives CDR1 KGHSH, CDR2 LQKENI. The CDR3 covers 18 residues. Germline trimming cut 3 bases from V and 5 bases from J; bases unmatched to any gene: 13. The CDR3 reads CASSPNTITQGNNSPLHF. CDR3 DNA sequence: TGTGCCAGCTCACCTAACACAATAACACAGGGGAATAATTCACCCCTCCACTTT.

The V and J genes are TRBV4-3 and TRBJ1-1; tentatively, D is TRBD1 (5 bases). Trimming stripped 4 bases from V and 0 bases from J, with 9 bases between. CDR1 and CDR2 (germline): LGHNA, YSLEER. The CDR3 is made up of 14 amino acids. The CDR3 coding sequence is TGCGCCAGCAGCCTAGGGGTTATGAACACTGAAGCTTTCTTT. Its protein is CASSLGVMNTEAFF.

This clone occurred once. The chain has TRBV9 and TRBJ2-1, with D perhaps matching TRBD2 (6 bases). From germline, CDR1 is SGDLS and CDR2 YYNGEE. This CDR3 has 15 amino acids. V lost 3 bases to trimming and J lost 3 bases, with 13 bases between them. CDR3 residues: CASSATGLFYNEQFF. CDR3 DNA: TGTGCCAGCAGCGCTACGGGACTTTTCTACAATGAGCAGTTCTTC.

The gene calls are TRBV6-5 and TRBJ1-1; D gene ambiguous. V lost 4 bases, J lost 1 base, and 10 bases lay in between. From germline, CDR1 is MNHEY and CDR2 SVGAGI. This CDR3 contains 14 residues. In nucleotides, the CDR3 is TGTGCCAGCAGTTTTCAGACGGGGAACACTGAAGCTTTCTTT. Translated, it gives CASSFQTGNTEAFF.

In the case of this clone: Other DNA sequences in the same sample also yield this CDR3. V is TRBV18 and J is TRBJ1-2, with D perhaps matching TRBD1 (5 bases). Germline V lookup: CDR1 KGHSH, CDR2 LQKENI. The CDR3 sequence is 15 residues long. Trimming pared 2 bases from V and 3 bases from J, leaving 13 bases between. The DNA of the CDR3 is TGTGCCAGCTCACCAGGACGGCAAGGGGACTATGGCTACACCTTC. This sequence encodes CASSPGRQGDYGYTF.

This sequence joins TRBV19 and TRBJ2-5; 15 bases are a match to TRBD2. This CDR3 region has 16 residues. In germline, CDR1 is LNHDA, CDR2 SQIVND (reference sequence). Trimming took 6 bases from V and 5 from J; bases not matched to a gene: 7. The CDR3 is CASSRTSGGDTETQYF. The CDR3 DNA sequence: TGTGCCAGTAGCCGGACTAGCGGGGGGGATACGGAGACCCAGTACTTC.

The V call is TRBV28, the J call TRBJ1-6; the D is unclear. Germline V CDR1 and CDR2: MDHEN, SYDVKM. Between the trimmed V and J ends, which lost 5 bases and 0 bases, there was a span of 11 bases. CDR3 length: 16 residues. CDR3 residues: CASSKREHSYNSPLHF. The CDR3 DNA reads TGTGCCAGCAGTAAAAGGGAGCACTCCTATAATTCACCCCTCCACTTT.

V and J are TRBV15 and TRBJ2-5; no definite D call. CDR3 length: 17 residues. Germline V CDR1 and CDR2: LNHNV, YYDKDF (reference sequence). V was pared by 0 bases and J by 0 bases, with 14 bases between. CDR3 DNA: TGTGCCACCAGCAGAGATACCCGTACTTTGTACCAAGAGACCCAGTACTTC. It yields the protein CATSRDTRTLYQETQYF.

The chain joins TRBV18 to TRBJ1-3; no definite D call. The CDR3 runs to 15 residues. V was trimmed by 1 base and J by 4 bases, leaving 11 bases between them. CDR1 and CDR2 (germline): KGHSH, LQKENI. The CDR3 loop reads CASSPLGVRGNTIYF. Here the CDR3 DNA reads TGTGCCAGCTCACCACTCGGGGTTCGCGGAAACACCATATATTTT.

The CDR3 protein is CASFQGGAMNTEAFF. In DNA form, the CDR3 reads TGTGCCAGCTTCCAGGGAGGGGCGATGAACACTGAAGCTTTCTTT. The chain carries TRBV27 and TRBJ1-1, with a tentative D call TRBD1 (5 bases). The CDR3 loop spans 15 amino acids. V gave up 8 bases and J gave up 0 bases, with 16 bases separating them. Germline CDR1 is MNHEY and CDR2 is SMNVEV (reference sequence).

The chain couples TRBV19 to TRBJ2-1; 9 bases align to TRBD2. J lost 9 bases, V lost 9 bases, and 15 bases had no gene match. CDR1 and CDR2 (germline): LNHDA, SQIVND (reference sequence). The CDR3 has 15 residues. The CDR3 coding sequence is TGTGCCAGCGACGATAGCGGGAGTTTGACAGGTGAGCAGTTCTTC. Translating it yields CASDDSGSLTGEQFF.